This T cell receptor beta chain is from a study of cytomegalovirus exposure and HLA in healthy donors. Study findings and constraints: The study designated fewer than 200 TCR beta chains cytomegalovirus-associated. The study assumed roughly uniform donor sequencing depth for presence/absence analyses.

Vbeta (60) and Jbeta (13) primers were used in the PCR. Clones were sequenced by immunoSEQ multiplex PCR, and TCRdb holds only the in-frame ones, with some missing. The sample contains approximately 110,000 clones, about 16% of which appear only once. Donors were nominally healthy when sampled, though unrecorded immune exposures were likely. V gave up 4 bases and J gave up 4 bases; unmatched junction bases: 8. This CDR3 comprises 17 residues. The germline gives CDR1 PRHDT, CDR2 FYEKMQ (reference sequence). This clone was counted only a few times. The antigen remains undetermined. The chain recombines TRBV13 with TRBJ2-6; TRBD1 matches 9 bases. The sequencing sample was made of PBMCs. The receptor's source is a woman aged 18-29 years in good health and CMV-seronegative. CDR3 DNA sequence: TGTGCCAGCAGCTCTCCCGGGACAGGGATCGGGGCCAACGTCCTGACTTTC. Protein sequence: CASSSPGTGIGANVLTF.